This TCR beta chain stems from a study of blood T cell repertoires in COVID-19 (dated by TCRdb to about 2020). The study in broad terms: Samples covering the acute and convalescent phases of COVID-19 were provided by collaborators in the United States, Italy and Spain. The prospective study material was composed of cDNA or gDNA derived from T cells, B-cell-depleted T cells, or PBMCs. The dataset comprised deeply sampled blood TCRbeta repertoires from subjects exposed to, actively infected with, or recovered from COVID-19. The repertoires were released in a freely available public database intended as a resource for research on the immune response to SARS-CoV-2. The samples were drawn from the first 160 participants of the ongoing ImmuneRACE study and from 1,254 subjects provided by 6 global collaborators. The sample metadata nearly always contained a de-identified subject ID, COVID-19 status, age in years and sex. Where available, HLA class I and class II types were taken from metadata supplied by the sample provider and were not determined by assay-based typing. Summary of the overall study and its limitations: The amount of clinical and demographic metadata varied by source and participant and was provided uncurated.

TCRbeta CDR3 regions were amplified from genomic DNA by means of the immunoSEQ Assay, a bias-controlled multiplex PCR. The study's own analysis went as follows. The number of nucleated cells in each sample was estimated by amplification of reference gene primers within the assay. To quantify the absolute abundance of each unique TCRbeta CDR3 rearrangement, sequence reads were collapsed and filtered. For each sample, productive Simpson clonality was calculated as the square root of Simpson's diversity index across productive rearrangements. TCRdb took this table from immuneACCESS and kept in-frame rearrangements with V and J called. Such tables lack part of the clones; where checked against another copy, unresolved V genes explain under half of the gap, and the rest is unexplained. The V and J calls and clone size come from that table; D and trimming were worked out from the DNA. Within this sample are approximately 210,000 clones, with just over 90% of them counted one time only. The top ten constitute about 1.3% of the sample.

The CDR3 starts with the cysteine, ends with the phenylalanine, and has 12 residues. The retained sequence is limited to the CDR3, 36 bases, with the frame set at the first base. The germline V gene yields SGHRS for CDR1 and YFSETQ for CDR2. Deletion took 2 bases off V and 4 bases off J, with a span of 6 bases between the germline ends. Details on this clone: The antigen it binds to is not known. Per-nucleotide qualities are absent, and no much larger clonotype sits a single base away.

Whole blood was collected in K2EDTA tubes by collaborating institutions according to the institutions' own protocols. For TCRbeta analysis, collaborators shipped samples in one of three forms: frozen whole blood, isolated PBMCs, or DNA extracted from either of those sample types. The chain uses TRBV5-1 and TRBJ2-5; a weak D assignment points to TRBD1 (5 bases agree). Sequenced: peripheral blood. This TCR came from a man younger than 40 with acute or convalescent COVID-19. The CDR3 here reads CASSFDRETQYF. The DNA sequence reads TGCGCCAGCAGCTTTGACAGAGAGACCCAGTACTTC.